What follows are 21 T cell receptor beta chains derived from one specimen sequenced in a study of blood T cell repertoires in COVID-19. This table comes from immunoSEQ multiplex PCR, and its TCRdb copy is limited to in-frame clones, with some not included. The table shows 140,000 or so clones, with roughly 81% occurring only once. Sequencing was carried out using peripheral blood. These receptors came from a human donor with acute or convalescent COVID-19. The donor label of this sample is uncertain.

The chain carries TRBV6-5 and TRBJ1-1; the D is unclear. This CDR3 spans 15 amino acids. The V and J ends lost 0 bases and 0 bases respectively, with 8 bases between them. Germline CDR1 is MNHEY and CDR2 is SVGAGI. The CDR3 sequence: CASSYSFVLNTEAFF. The CDR3 DNA is TGTGCCAGCAGTTACTCGTTCGTTCTGAACACTGAAGCTTTCTTT.

This clone appeared a single time. This chain connects TRBV18 to TRBJ2-5; 8 bases line up with TRBD2. The CDR3 has 15 residues. With 8 bases clipped from V and 1 base from J, the junction kept 9 bases outside the gene matches. The germline V gene has CDR1 KGHSH and CDR2 LQKENI. For the CDR3, the DNA is TGTGCCAGCGTCACTAGCGGAGGCCTCCAAGAGACCCAGTACTTC. Translated: CASVTSGGLQETQYF.

This chain joins TRBV19 and TRBJ2-1, with 8 bases identical to TRBD2. Germline V gene sequence: CDR1 LNHDA, CDR2 SQIVND (reference sequence). After removal of 3 bases from V and 6 bases from J, the junction contained 7 bases not matched to a gene. The CDR3 runs to 15 residues. CDR3: CASSILLAELNEQFF. The CDR3 DNA is TGTGCCAGTAGTATCCTACTAGCGGAGCTCAATGAGCAGTTCTTC.

This chain links TRBV3-1 (or the pseudogene TRBV3-2) with TRBJ1-1; 11 bases agree with TRBD1. The J segment lost 7 bases and the V segment lost 4 bases, leaving 14 bases of the junction unmatched. Germline V gene data show CDR1 as LGHDT and CDR2 as YNNKEL (reference sequence). The CDR3 extends over 17 amino acids. This chain's CDR3 is CASSPTIGQGATIEAFF. The CDR3 DNA reads as TGTGCCAGCAGCCCTACCATAGGACAGGGGGCCACGATTGAAGCTTTCTTT.

This chain connects TRBV29-1 to TRBJ2-7; D perhaps matches TRBD1 (6 bases). CDR3 length: 14 residues. V lost 6 bases to trimming and J lost 0 bases, with 15 bases between them. The germline V gene encodes CDR1 SQVTM and CDR2 ANQGSEA. In DNA form, the CDR3 reads TGCAGCGTGGAGACAGGCTTAAGCTCCTACGAGCAGTACTTC. Its protein product is CSVETGLSSYEQYF.

About this clone: The sample carries other DNA sequences with the same CDR3. Written as DNA, the CDR3 is TGTGCCAGCAGCTTAGGAGGTGGAAACACCATATATTTT. Residues: CASSLGGGNTIYF. The V and J genes are TRBV7-9 and TRBJ1-3; D is unclear. The CDR3 is made up of 13 amino acids. V dropped 1 base and J dropped 3 bases, with 4 bases sitting between them. Germline assignment: CDR1 SEHNR and CDR2 FQNEAQ (reference sequence). Combining the CDR3 with reference TRBV7-9 and TRBJ1-3 gives the whole variable domain DTGVSQNPRHKITKRGQNVTFRCDPISEHNRLYWYRQTLGQGPEFLTYFQNEAQLEKSRLLSDRFSAERPKGSFSTLEIQRTEQGDSAMYLCASSLGGGNTIYFGEGSWLTVV.

The J gene is TRBJ2-1, the V gene TRBV12-3 or TRBV12-4; weak D call: TRBD2 (5 bases). The V end lost 5 bases, the J end lost 7 bases, and 6 bases lay between the germline ends. This CDR3 has 11 residues. The CDR3 spells CASSTGNEQFF. CDR3 coding DNA: TGTGCCAGCAGTACGGGAAATGAGCAGTTCTTC.

V is TRBV30 and J is TRBJ1-5; TRBD1 might be the D (6 bases). Trimming cost V 0 bases and J 4 bases, with 10 bases left between them. The V gene's germline CDR1 is GTSNPN and CDR2 SVGIG (reference sequence). This CDR3 spans 14 amino acids. The CDR3 is CAWSVGQANQPQHF. Written as DNA, the CDR3 is TGTGCCTGGAGTGTGGGACAAGCTAATCAGCCCCAGCATTTT.

Turning to this clone: Distinct nucleotide sequences in the sample also encode this CDR3. In nucleotides, the CDR3 is TGTGCCAGCAGTTTGGGGGGTGGCTACACCTTC. Protein sequence: CASSLGGGYTF. The V gene is TRBV12-3 or TRBV12-4, the J gene TRBJ1-2; tentatively, D is TRBD1 (5 bases). The CDR3 contains 11 residues. V shed 3 bases and J shed 7 bases, with 6 bases lying between them.

In DNA form, the CDR3 reads TGTGCCAGCAGCTCCTCGGTTGAAAAACTGTTTTTT. Translation: CASSSSVEKLFF. The J gene is TRBJ1-4, the V gene TRBV7-9, with D unclear. Germline CDR1 is SEHNR and CDR2 is FQNEAQ (reference sequence). Trimming removed 4 bases from V and 7 bases from J, with 7 bases in between. The CDR3 length is 12 residues.

V is TRBV6-4 and J is TRBJ1-1, with D tentatively TRBD1 (6 bases). Germline V lookup: CDR1 MRHNA, CDR2 SNTAGT. Trimming took off 10 bases at V and 2 bases at J, with 14 bases between the two ends. The CDR3 is 13 residues long. As DNA, the CDR3 is TGTGCCAACAACAGGGACAATAACACTGAAGCTTTCTTT. This translates into CANNRDNNTEAFF.

The chain is built from TRBV18 and TRBJ2-7, with TRBD2 identical over 8 bases. CDR3 length: 15 amino acids. CDR1 is KGHSH, CDR2 LQKENI, per germline. Germline trimming cut 2 bases from V and 5 bases from J; bases unmatched to any gene: 8. The CDR3: CASSPGLAGSHEQYF. The CDR3 DNA reads as TGTGCCAGCTCACCAGGGTTAGCGGGGTCCCACGAGCAGTACTTC.

The CDR3 region is CASKAGLNTGELFF. The DNA of the CDR3 is TGTGCCAGCAAAGCGGGACTGAACACCGGGGAGCTGTTTTTT. The rearrangement joins TRBV27 to TRBJ2-2; 7 positions match TRBD2. CDR1 and CDR2 (germline): MNHEY, SMNVEV (reference sequence). The CDR3 runs to 14 residues. The J segment lost 1 base and the V segment lost 7 bases, leaving 3 bases of the junction unmatched.

This clone was recorded only once. J is TRBJ1-2 and V is TRBV5-1, with unresolved D. Germline V gives CDR1 SGHRS, CDR2 YFSETQ. The CDR3 has 13 amino acids. V dropped 0 bases and J dropped 7 bases, with 10 bases sitting between them. Here the CDR3 DNA reads TGCGCCAGCAGCTTGGCCGATCTGAGTGGCTACACCTTC. Its protein is CASSLADLSGYTF. The whole variable domain, filled in from reference TRBV5-1 and TRBJ1-2, reads KAGVTQTPRYLIKTRGQQVTLSCSPISGHRSVSWYQQTPGQGLQFLFEYFSETQRNKGNFPGRFSGRQFSNSRSEMNVSTLELGDSALYLCASSLADLSGYTFGSGTRLTVV.

The chain has TRBV12-3 or TRBV12-4 and TRBJ2-4; D gene uncertain. The CDR3 totals 13 residues. Trimming took off 3 bases at V and 8 bases at J, with 11 bases between the two ends. The CDR3 DNA sequence: TGTGCCAGCAGTTTGGTACATTCCGACATTCAGTACTTC. Translating gives CASSLVHSDIQYF.

The chain couples TRBV24-1 to TRBJ2-4, with 10 nucleotides matching TRBD2. The V gene end was trimmed by 5 bases and the J gene end by 0 bases; junction bases not matched to a gene: 9. CDR1 and CDR2 (germline): KGHDR, SFDVKD. The length of the CDR3 is 18 residues. CDR3 sequence reads: CATSGSSGRGSAKNIQYF. For the CDR3, the DNA is TGTGCCACCAGTGGGTCTAGCGGGAGAGGTTCAGCCAAAAACATTCAGTACTTC.

The genes are TRBV10-3 and TRBJ2-5; 12 bases fit TRBD2. V dropped 3 bases and J dropped 5; count of bases not matched to a gene: 19. The CDR3 length is 20 residues. The germline gives CDR1 ENHRY, CDR2 SYGVKD. The CDR3 sequence: CAISENLAGGPFTARETQYF. The CDR3 DNA reads as TGTGCCATCAGTGAAAACCTAGCGGGAGGGCCCTTCACGGCAAGGGAGACCCAGTACTTC.

In DNA, the CDR3 is TGTGCCAGCAGACTTCGGGACAGGGTTACAGATACGCAGTATTTT. Protein: CASRLRDRVTDTQYF. The chain links TRBV6-5 to TRBJ2-3, with TRBD1 matching over 9 bases. This CDR3 region has 15 residues. The V gene end was trimmed by 6 bases and the J gene end by 3 bases; junction bases not matched to a gene: 7. Germline V gene lookup returns CDR1 MNHEY and CDR2 SVGAGI.

The chain joins TRBV3-1 (or the pseudogene TRBV3-2) to TRBJ1-3; 7 nucleotides align to TRBD1. The trim removed 7 bases at V and 2 bases at J, leaving 5 bases unmatched. Germline V gives CDR1 LGHDT, CDR2 YNNKEL (reference sequence). This CDR3 is 14 amino acids long. This CDR3 is CASTKGQTGNTIYF. The CDR3 DNA is TGTGCCAGCACTAAGGGACAGACTGGAAACACCATATATTTT.

This sequence joins TRBV7-6 and TRBJ2-1; no firm D call. Trimming removed 0 bases from V and 6 bases from J, with 6 bases in between. The CDR3 runs 13 residues. The germline CDR1 and CDR2 sequences are SGHVS and FNYEAQ. Here the CDR3 reads CASSLALSNEQFF. Written as DNA, the CDR3 is TGTGCCAGCAGCTTAGCCCTATCCAATGAGCAGTTCTTC.

This chain joins TRBV24-1 and TRBJ1-1; 7 bases line up with TRBD1. Germline-derived CDR1 and CDR2 are KGHDR and SFDVKD. V was pared by 5 bases and J by 5 bases, with 1 base of the junction left unmatched. The CDR3 is made up of 12 amino acids. The CDR3 is CATSATGTEAFF. CDR3 nucleotides: TGTGCCACCAGTGCGACAGGGACTGAAGCTTTCTTT.